The source of this TCR beta chain is a study of cytomegalovirus exposure and HLA in healthy donors. Looking at the study overall: Findings of an earlier analysis included 90 million to 120 million unique TCR beta sequences from 190 million or so T cells.

The CDR3 has 14 residues. In germline, CDR1 is MDHEN, CDR2 SYDVKM. 60 Vbeta and 13 Jbeta primers were used in PCR. Libraries were prepared by immunoSEQ multiplex PCR; TCRdb keeps only in-frame clonotypes and omits some of them. The sample lists roughly 190,000 clones; more than 65% were seen once. Sequencing input: PBMCs. The clonotype originates from a young woman in good health and CMV-seropositive. The chain links TRBV28 to TRBJ2-5; 9 bases map to TRBD1. The J call may not be correct, given that the DNA end is closer to TRBJ2-7. For the CDR3, the DNA is TGTGCCAGCCGGAGACAGGGGGATAGCTACGAGCAGTACTTC. It translates to CASRRQGDSYEQYF.